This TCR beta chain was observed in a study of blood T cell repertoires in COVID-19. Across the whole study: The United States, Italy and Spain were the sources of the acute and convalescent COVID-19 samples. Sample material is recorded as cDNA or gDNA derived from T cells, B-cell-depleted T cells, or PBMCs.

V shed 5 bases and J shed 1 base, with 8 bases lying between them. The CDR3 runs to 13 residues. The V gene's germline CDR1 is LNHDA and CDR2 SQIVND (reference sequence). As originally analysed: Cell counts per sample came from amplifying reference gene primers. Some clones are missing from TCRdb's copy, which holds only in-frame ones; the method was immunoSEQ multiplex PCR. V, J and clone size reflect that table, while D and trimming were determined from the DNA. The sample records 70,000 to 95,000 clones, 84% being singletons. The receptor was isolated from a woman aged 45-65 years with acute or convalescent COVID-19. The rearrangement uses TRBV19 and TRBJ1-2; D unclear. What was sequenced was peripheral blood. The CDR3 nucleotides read TGTGCCAGTAGTCGGAGTGGTAACTATGGCTACACCTTC. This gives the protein CASSRSGNYGYTF.